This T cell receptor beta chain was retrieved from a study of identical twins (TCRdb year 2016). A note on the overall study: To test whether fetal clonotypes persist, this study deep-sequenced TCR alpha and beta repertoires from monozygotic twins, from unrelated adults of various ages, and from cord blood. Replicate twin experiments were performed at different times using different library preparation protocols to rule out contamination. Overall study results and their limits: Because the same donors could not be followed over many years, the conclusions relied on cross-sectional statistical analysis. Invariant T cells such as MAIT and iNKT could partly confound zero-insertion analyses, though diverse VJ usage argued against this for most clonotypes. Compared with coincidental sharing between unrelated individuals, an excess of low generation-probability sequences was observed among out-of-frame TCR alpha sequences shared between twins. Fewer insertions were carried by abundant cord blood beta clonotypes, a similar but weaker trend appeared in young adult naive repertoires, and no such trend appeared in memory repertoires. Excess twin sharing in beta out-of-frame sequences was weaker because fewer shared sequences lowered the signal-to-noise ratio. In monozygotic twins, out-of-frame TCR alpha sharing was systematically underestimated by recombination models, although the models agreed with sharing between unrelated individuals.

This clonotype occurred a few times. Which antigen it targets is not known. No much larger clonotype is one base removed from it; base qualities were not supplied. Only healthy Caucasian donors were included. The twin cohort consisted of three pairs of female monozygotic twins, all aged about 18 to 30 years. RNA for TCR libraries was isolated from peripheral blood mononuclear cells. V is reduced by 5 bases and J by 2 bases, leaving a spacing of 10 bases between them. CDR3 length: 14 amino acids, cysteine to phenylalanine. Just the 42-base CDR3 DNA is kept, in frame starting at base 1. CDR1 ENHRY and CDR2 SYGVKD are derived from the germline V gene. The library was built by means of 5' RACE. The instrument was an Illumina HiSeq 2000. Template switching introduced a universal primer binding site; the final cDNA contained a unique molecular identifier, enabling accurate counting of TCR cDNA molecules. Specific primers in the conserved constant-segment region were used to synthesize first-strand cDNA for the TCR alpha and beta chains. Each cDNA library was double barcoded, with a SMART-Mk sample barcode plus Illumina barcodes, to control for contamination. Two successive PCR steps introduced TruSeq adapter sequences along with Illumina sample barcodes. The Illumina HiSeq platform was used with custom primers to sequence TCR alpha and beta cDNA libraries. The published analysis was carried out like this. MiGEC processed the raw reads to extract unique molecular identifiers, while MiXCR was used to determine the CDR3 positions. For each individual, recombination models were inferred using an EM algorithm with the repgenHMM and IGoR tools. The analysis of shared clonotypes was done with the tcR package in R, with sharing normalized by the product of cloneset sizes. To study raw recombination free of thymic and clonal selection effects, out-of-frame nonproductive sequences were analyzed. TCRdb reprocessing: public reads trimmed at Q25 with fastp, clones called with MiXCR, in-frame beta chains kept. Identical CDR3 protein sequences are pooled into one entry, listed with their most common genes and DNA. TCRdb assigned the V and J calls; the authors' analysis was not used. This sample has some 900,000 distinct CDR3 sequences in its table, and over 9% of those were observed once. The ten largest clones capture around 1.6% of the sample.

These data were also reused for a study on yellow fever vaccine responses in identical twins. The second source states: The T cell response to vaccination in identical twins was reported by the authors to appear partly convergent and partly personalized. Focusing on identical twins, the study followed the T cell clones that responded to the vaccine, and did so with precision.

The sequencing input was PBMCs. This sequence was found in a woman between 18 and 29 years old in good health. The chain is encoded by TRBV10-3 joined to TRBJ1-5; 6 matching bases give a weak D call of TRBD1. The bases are TGTGCCATCAGTTCTAGGGGGGGCAATCAGCCCCAGCATTTT. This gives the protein CAISSRGGNQPQHF.